This T cell receptor beta chain was observed in a study of cytomegalovirus exposure and HLA in healthy donors. About the research overall: A preliminary data release comprised 91 million or so unique TCRs obtained from HLA-typed donors. Points from the study as a whole: Most of the TCR beta V segments (in an earlier analysis) were productive either about 87% or about 30% of the time. Most observed TCR sequences were rare, whereas some public TCRs were detected in many donors. Later on, analysis showed that most CMV-associated TCR beta chains appeared to be HLA-restricted.

Use of 60 Vbeta and 13 Jbeta primers characterized the PCR. Method: immunoSEQ multiplex PCR; TCRdb's copy keeps in-frame clones and lacks some. Here the sample spans about 170,000 clones, around 86% being singletons. A remark on this clone: Its specificity is unknown.

Material for sequencing was PBMCs. This clonotype originated in a male donor in good health and CMV-seronegative.

The CDR3 here is CASSYGGGTYNEQFF. DNA for the CDR3: TGTGCCAGCAGTTACGGGGGGGGGACCTACAATGAGCAGTTCTTC. The chain uses TRBV6-5 and TRBJ2-1, with 7 bases aligning to TRBD2. The germline V gene encodes CDR1 MNHEY and CDR2 SVGAGI. The CDR3 contains 15 residues. V was pared by 2 bases and J by 2 bases, with 3 bases of the junction left unmatched.